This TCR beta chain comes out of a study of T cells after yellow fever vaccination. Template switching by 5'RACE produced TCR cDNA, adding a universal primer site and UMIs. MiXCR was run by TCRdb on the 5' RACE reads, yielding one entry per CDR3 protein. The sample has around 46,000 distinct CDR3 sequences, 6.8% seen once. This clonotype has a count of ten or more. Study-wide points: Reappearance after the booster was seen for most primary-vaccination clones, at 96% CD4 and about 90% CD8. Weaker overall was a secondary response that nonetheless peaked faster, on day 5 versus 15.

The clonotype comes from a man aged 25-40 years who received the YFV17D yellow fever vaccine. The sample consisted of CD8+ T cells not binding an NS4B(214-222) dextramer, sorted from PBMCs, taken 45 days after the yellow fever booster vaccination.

Here the CDR3 reads CASSYGGQVYEQYF. The CDR3 nucleotides are TGTGCCAGCAGCTACGGGGGCCAGGTTTACGAGCAGTACTTC. The chain employs TRBV6-5 and TRBJ2-7; D is tentatively TRBD1 or TRBD2 (6 bases each). Trimming stripped 6 bases from V and 4 bases from J, with 16 bases between. The CDR3 is 14 residues long. Germline loops: CDR1 MNHEY, CDR2 SVGAGI.